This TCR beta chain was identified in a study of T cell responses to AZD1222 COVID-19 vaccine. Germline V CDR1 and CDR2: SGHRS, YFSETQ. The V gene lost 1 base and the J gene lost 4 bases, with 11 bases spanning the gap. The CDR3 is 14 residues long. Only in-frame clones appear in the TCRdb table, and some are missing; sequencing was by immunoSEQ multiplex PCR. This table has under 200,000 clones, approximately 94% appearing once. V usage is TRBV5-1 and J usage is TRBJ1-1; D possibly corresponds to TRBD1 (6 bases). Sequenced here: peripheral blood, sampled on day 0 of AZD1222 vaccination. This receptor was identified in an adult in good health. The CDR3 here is CASSLNGGGTEAFF. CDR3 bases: TGCGCCAGCAGCTTGAATGGGGGCGGCACTGAAGCTTTCTTT. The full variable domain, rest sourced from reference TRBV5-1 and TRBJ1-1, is KAGVTQTPRYLIKTRGQQVTLSCSPISGHRSVSWYQQTPGQGLQFLFEYFSETQRNKGNFPGRFSGRQFSNSRSEMNVSTLELGDSALYLCASSLNGGGTEAFFGQGTRLTVV.